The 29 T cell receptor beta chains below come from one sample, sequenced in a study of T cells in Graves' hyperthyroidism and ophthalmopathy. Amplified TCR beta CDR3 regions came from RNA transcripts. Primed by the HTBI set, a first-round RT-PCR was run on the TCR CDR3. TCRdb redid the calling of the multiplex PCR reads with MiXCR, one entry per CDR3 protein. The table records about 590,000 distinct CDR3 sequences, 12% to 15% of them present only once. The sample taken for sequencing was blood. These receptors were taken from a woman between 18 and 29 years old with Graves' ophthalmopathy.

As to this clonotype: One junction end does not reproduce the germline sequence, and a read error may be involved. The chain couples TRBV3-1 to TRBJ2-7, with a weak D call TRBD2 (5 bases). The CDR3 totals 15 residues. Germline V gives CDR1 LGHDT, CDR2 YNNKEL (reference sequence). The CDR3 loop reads CASSQDPLGNYEQHF. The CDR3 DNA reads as TGTGCCAGCAGCCAAGATCCACTAGGGAATTACGAGCAGCACTTC.

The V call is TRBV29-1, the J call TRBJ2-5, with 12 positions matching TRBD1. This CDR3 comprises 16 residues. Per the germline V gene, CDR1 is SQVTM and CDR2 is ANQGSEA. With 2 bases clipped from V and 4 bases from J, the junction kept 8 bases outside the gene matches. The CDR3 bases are TGCAGCGTTGAAAGGGGGACAGGGGGCGCGTCAGAGACCCAGTACTTC. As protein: CSVERGTGGASETQYF.

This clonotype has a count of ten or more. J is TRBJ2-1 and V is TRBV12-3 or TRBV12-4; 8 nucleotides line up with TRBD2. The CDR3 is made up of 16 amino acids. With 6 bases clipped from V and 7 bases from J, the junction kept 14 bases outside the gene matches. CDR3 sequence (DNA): TGTGCCAGCAGCCCTAGGGGCGGGAGGATGGCAAATGAGCAGTTCTTC. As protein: CASSPRGGRMANEQFF.

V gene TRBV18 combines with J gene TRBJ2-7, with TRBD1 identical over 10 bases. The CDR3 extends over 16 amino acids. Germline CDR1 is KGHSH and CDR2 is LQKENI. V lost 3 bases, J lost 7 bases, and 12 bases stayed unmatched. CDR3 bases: TGTGCCAGCTCACCCCCGTCCCGACAGGGGGCGCGAGAGCAGTACTTC. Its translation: CASSPPSRQGAREQYF. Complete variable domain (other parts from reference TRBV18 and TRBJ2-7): NAGVMQNPRHLVRRRGQEARLRCSPMKGHSHVYWYRQLPEEGLKFMVYLQKENIIDESGMPKERFSAEFPKEGPSILRIQQVVRGDSAAYFCASSPPSRQGAREQYFGPGTRLTVT.

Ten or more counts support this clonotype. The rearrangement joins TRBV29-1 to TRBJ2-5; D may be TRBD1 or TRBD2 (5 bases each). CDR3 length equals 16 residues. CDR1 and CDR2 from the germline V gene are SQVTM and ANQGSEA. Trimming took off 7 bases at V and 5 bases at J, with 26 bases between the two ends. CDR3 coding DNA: TGCAGCGCTGCCCGGCAGGGAGTGGGGTCAGGTGAGACCCAGTACTTC. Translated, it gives CSAARQGVGSGETQYF.

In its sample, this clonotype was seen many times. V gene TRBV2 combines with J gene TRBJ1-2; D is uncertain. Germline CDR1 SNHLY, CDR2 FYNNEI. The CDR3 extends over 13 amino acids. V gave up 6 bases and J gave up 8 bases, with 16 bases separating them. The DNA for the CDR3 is TGTGCCAGCAGCGAATCGGCGAGCAGGGGCTACACCTTC. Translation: CASSESASRGYTF.

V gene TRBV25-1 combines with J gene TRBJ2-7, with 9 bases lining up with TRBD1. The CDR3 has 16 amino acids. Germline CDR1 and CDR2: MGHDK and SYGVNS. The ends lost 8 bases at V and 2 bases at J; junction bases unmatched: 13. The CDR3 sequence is CASAPDRDRDPYEQYF. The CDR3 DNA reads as TGTGCCAGCGCCCCCGACCGGGACAGGGACCCCTACGAGCAGTACTTC.

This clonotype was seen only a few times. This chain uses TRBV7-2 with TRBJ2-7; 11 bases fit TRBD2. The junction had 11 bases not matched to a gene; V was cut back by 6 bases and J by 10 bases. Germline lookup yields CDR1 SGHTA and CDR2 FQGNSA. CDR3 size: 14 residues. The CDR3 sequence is CASRTSGSPYPQYF. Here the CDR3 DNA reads TGTGCCAGCAGAACTAGCGGGAGCCCCTACCCCCAGTACTTC.

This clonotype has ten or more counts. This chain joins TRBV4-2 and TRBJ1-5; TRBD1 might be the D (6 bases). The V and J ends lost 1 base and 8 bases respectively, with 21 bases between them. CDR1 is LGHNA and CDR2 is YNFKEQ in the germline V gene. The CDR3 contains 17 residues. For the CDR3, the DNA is TGTGCCAGCAGCCAAGTAAGAACGGACAGTTTGTTTGAGCCCCAGCATTTT. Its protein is CASSQVRTDSLFEPQHF.

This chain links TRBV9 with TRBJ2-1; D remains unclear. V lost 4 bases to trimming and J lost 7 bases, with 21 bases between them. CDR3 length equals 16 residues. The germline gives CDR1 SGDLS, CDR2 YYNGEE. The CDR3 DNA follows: TGTGCCAGCAGCCCTACCCCCAAAGTAGAAAATAATGAGCAGTTCTTC. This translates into CASSPTPKVENNEQFF.

The CDR3 protein is CASSRYRGRIGELFF. The CDR3 DNA sequence: TGTGCCAGCAGTAGATACAGGGGGCGGATCGGGGAGCTGTTTTTT. This chain uses TRBV25-1 with TRBJ2-2, with 9 bases identical to TRBD1. Trimming cost V 5 bases and J 7 bases; bases outside gene matches: 8. CDR1 and CDR2 from the germline V gene are MGHDK and SYGVNS. The CDR3 sequence is 15 residues long.

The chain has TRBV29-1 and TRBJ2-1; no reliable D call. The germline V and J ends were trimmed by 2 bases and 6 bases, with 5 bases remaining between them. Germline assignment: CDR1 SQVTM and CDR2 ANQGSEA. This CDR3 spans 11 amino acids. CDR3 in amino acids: CSVELGNEQFF. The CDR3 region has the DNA TGCAGCGTTGAACTAGGCAATGAGCAGTTCTTC.

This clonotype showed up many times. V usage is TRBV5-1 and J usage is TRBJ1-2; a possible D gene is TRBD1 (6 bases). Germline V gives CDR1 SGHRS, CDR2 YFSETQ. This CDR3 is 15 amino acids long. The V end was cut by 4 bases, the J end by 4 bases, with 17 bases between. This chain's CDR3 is CASSGTGFSTYGYTF. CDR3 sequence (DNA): TGCGCCAGCAGCGGAACAGGGTTCTCGACCTATGGCTACACCTTC.

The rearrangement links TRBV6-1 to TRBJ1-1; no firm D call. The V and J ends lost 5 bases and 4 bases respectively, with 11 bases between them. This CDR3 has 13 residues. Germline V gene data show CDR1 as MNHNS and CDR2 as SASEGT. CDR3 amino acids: CASSRGSFTEAFF. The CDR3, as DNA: TGTGCCAGCAGTCGAGGGAGCTTCACTGAAGCTTTCTTT.

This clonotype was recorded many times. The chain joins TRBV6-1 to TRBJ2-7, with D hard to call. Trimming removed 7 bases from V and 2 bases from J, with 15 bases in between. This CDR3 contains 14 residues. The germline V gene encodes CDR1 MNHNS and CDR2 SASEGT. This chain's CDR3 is CASIPTIGAYEQYF. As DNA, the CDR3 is TGTGCCAGCATTCCGACAATCGGCGCCTACGAGCAGTACTTC.

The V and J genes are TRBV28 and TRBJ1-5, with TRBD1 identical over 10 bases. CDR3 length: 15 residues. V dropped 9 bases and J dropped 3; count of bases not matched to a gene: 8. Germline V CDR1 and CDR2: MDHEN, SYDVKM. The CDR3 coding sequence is TGTGCCAGTTTCGGGACAGGGGCCTACAATCAGCCCCAGCATTTT. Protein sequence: CASFGTGAYNQPQHF.

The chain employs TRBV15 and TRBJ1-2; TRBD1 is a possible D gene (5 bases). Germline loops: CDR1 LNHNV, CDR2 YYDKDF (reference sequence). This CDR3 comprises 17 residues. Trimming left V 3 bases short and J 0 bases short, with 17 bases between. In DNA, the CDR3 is TGTGCCACCAGCAGGCGACCCCGGGACTCATCTAACTATGGCTACACCTTC. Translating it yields CATSRRPRDSSNYGYTF.

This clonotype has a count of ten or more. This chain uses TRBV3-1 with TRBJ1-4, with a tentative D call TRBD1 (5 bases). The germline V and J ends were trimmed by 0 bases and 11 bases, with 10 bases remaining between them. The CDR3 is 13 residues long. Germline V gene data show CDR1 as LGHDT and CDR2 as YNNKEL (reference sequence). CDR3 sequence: CASSQEAGPKLFF. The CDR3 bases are TGTGCCAGCAGCCAAGAAGCAGGGCCGAAACTGTTTTTT.

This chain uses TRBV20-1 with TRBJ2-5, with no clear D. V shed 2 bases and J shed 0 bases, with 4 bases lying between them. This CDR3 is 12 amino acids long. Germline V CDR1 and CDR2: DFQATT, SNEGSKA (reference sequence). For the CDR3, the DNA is TGCAGTGCTAGACCGAACCAAGAGACCCAGTACTTC. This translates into CSARPNQETQYF.

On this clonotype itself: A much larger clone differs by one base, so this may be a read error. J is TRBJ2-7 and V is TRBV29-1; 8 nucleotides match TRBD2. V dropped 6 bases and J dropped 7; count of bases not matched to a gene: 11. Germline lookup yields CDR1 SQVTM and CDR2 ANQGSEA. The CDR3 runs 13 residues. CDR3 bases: TGCAGCGTCGGGAGGGCCTCGGGGAATGAGCAGTACTTC. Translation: CSVGRASGNEQYF.

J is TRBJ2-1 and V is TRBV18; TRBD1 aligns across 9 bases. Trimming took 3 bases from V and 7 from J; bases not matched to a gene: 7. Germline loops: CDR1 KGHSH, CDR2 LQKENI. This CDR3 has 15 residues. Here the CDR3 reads CASSPRDREWNEQFF. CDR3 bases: TGTGCCAGCTCACCCCGGGACAGGGAGTGGAATGAGCAGTTCTTC.

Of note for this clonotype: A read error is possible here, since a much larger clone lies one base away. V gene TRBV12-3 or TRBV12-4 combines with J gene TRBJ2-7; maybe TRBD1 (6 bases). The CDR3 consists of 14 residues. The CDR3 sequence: CTSSFLGARYEQYF. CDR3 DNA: TGTACCAGCAGTTTTCTGGGGGCGCGATACGAGCAGTACTTC.

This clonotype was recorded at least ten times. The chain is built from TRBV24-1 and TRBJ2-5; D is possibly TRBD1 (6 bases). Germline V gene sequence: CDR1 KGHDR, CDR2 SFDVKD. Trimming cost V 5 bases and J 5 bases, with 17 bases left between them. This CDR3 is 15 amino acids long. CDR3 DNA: TGTGCCACCAGTGGATTCACAGGGTTCGGGGAGACCCAGTACTTC. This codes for CATSGFTGFGETQYF.

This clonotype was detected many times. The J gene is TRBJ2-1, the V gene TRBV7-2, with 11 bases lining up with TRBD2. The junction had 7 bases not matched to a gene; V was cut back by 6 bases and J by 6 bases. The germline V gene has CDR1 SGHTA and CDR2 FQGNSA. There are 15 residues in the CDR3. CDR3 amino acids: CASRRIAGGGNEQFF. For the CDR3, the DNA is TGTGCCAGCAGGCGAATAGCGGGAGGGGGCAATGAGCAGTTCTTC.

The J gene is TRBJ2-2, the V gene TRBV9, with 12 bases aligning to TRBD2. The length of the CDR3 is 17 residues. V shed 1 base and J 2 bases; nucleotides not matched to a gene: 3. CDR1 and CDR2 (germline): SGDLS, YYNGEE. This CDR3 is CASSVTSGRSNTGELFF. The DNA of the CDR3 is TGTGCCAGCAGCGTAACTAGCGGGAGGTCCAACACCGGGGAGCTGTTTTTT.

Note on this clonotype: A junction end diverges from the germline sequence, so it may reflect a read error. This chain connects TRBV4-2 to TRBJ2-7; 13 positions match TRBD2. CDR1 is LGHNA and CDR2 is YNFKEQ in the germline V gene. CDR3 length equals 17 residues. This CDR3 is CVSSPPFRLAGGYEQYF. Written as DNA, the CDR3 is TGTGTCAGCAGCCCCCCTTTTCGACTAGCGGGAGGCTACGAGCAGTACTTC.

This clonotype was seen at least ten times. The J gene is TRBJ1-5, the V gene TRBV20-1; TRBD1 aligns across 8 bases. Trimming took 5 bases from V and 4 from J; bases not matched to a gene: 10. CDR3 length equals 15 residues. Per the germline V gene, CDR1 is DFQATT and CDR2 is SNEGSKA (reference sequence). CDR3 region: CSAPNKRTGNQPQHF. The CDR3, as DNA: TGCAGTGCTCCCAATAAGAGGACAGGGAATCAGCCCCAGCATTTT.

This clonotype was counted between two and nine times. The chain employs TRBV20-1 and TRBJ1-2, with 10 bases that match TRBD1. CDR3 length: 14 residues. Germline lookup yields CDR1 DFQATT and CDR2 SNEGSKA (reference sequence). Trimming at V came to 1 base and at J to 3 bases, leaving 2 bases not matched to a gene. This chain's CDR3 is CSARGDRGYYGYTF. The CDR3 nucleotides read TGCAGTGCTAGAGGGGACAGGGGATACTATGGCTACACCTTC.

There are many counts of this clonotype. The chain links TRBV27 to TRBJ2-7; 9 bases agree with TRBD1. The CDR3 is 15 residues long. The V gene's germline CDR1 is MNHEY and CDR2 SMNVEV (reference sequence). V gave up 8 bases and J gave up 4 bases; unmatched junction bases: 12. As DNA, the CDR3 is TGTGCCAGCTCAACAATAACAGGGGGCGGGTACGAGCAGTACTTC. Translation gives CASSTITGGGYEQYF.